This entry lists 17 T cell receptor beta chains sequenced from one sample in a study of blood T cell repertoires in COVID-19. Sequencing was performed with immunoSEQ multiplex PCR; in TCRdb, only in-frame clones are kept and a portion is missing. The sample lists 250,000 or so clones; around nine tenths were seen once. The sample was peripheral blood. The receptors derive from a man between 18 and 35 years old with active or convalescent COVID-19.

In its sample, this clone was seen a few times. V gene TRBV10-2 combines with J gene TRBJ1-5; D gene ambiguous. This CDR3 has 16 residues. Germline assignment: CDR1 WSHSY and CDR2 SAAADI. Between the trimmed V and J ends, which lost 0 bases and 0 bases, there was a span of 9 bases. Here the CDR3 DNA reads TGCGCCAGCAGTGAGTCGATAGGACTTAGCAATCAGCCCCAGCATTTT. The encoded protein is CASSESIGLSNQPQHF.

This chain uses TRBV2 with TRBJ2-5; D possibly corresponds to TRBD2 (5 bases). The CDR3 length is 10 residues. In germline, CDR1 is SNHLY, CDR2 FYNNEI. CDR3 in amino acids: CVAGRETQYF. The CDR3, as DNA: TGTGTGGCGGGCCGAGAGACCCAGTACTTC. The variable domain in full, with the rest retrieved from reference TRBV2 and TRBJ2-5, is EPEVTQTPSHQVTQMGQEVILRCVPISNHLYFYWYRQILGQKVEFLVSFYNNEISEKSEIFDDQFSVERPDGSNFTLKIRSTKLEDSAMYFCVAGRETQYFGPGTRLLVL.

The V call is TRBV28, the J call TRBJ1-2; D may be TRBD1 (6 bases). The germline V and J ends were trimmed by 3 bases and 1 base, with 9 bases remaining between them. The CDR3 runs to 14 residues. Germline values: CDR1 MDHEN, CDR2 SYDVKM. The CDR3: CASSFRGRNYGYTF. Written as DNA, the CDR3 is TGTGCCAGCAGTTTCAGGGGTCGTAACTATGGCTACACCTTC.

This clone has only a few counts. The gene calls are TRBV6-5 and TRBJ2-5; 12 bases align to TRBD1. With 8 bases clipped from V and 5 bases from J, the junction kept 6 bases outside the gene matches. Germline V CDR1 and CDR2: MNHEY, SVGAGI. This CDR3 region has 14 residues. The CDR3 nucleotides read TGTGCCAGCGCCGGGACAGGGGGCAGGGAGACCCAGTACTTC. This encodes CASAGTGGRETQYF.

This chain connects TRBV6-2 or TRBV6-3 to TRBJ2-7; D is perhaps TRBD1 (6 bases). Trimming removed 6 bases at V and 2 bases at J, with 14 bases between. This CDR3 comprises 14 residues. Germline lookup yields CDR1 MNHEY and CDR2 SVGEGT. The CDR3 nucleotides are TGTGCCAGCAGCCACCGGACAGTAGCCTACGAGCAGTACTTC. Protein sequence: CASSHRTVAYEQYF.

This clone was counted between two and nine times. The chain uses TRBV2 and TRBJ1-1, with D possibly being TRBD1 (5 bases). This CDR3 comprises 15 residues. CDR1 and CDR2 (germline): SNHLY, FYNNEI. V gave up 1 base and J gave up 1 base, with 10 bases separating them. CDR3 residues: CASSEGGGANTEAFF. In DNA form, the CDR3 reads TGTGCCAGCAGTGAAGGGGGAGGGGCGAACACTGAAGCTTTCTTT.

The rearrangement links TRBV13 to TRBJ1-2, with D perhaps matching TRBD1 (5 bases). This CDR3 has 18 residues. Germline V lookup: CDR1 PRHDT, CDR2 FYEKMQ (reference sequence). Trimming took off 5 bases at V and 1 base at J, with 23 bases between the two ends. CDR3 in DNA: TGTGCCAGCAGCCAAGAACACCACCAGACAGCATTTAACTATGGCTACACCTTC. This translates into CASSQEHHQTAFNYGYTF.

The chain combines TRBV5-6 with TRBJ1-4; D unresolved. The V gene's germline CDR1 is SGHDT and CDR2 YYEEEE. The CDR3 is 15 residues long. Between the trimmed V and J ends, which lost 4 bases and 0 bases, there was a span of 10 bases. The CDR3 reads CASSPSPATNEKLFF. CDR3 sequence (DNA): TGTGCCAGCAGCCCCAGTCCTGCAACTAATGAAAAACTGTTTTTT.

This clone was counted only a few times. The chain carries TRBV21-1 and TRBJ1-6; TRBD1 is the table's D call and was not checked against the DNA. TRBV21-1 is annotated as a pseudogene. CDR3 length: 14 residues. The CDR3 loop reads CASTSGRGHSPLHF. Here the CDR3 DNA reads TGTGCCAGCACCTCGGGCAGGGGGCATTCACCCCTCCACTTT.

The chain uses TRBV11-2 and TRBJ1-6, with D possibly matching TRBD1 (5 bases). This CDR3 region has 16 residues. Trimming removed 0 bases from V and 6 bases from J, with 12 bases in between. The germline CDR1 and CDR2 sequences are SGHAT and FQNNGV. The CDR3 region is CASSLDRGEGNSPLHF. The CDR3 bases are TGTGCCAGCAGCTTAGATCGGGGGGAAGGTAATTCACCCCTCCACTTT.

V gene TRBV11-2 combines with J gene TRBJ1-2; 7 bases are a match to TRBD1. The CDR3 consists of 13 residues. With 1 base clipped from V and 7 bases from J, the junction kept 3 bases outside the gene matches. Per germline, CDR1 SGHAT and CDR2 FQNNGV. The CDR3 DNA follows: TGTGCCAGCAGCTTAGCCGGACAGGCTGGCTACACCTTC. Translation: CASSLAGQAGYTF.

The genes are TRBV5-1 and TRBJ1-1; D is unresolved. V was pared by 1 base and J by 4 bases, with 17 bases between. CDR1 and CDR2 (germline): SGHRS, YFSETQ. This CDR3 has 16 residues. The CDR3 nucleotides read TGCGCCAGCAGCTTGTTTTCCGATATTTCGGGCACTGAAGCTTTCTTT. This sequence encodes CASSLFSDISGTEAFF. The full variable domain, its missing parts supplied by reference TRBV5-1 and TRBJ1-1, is KAGVTQTPRYLIKTRGQQVTLSCSPISGHRSVSWYQQTPGQGLQFLFEYFSETQRNKGNFPGRFSGRQFSNSRSEMNVSTLELGDSALYLCASSLFSDISGTEAFFGQGTRLTVV.

In nucleotides, the CDR3 is TGTGCCTGGAGTATAGGGACAGCCTTCTCCTACGAGCAGTACTTC. Amino acid sequence: CAWSIGTAFSYEQYF. The V gene is TRBV30, the J gene TRBJ2-7, with TRBD1 matching 7 bases. V lost 2 bases to trimming and J lost 0 bases; unmatched junction nucleotides: 7. The germline V gene encodes CDR1 GTSNPN and CDR2 SVGIG (reference sequence). The CDR3 runs to 15 residues.

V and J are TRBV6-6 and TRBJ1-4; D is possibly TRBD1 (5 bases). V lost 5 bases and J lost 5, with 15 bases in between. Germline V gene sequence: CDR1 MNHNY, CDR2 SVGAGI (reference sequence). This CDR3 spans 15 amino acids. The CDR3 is CASSTGTQSNEKLFF. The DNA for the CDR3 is TGTGCCAGCAGTACCGGGACTCAGAGCAATGAAAAACTGTTTTTT.

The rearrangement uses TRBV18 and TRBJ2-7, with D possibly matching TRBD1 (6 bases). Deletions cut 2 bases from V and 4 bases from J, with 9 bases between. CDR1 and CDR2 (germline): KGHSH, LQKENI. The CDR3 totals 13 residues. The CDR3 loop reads CASSPNRVYEQYF. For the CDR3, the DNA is TGTGCCAGCTCACCAAACAGGGTGTACGAGCAGTACTTC. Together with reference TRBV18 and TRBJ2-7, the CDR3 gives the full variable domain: NAGVMQNPRHLVRRRGQEARLRCSPMKGHSHVYWYRQLPEEGLKFMVYLQKENIIDESGMPKERFSAEFPKEGPSILRIQQVVRGDSAAYFCASSPNRVYEQYFGPGTRLTVT.

CDR3 nucleotide sequence: TGTGCCAGCAGCATTCCAGGGGGATCTGCTGGCTACACCTTC. It is translated as CASSIPGGSAGYTF. The chain couples TRBV5-6 to TRBJ1-2; 7 bases agree with TRBD1. The CDR3 runs to 14 residues. Germline V lookup: CDR1 SGHDT, CDR2 YYEEEE. Trimming took 4 bases from V and 7 from J; bases not matched to a gene: 10.

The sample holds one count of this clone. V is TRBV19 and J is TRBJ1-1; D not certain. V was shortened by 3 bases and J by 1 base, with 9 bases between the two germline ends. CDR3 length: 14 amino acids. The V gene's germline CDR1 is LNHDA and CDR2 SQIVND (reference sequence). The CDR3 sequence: CASSIAGQNTEAFF. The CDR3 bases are TGTGCCAGTAGTATCGCGGGTCAGAACACTGAAGCTTTCTTT.